A selection of T cell receptor beta chains follows, all from one sample in a study of T cell repertoires in cytomegalovirus infection. TCRdb re-analysed the reads in MiXCR, keeping a single row per CDR3 protein. The table shows 600,000 to 800,000 distinct CDR3 sequences, with approximately 25% occurring only once. The sample consisted of CD8+ T cells from PBMCs. These receptors were taken from a human donor in good health (CMV status not recorded). Some clones in this sample may be carry-over from other donors' samples. Each CDR3 is given with its conserved first and last residue. Each record gives: J gene, V gene, D gene, CDR3 protein. The D gene is left open where the match is weak.

J gene: TRBJ2-1; V gene: TRBV28; D gene: TRBD2; CDR3 protein: CASSFSGGRYNEQFF
J gene: TRBJ2-1; V gene: TRBV6-5; D gene: .; CDR3 protein: CASSYGTGRMDEQFF
J gene: TRBJ1-3; V gene: TRBV7-6; D gene: .; CDR3 protein: CASSLANRSSGNTIYF
J gene: TRBJ1-1; V gene: TRBV27; D gene: .; CDR3 protein: CASSLSLGVWTEAFF
J gene: TRBJ2-5; V gene: TRBV24-1; D gene: .; CDR3 protein: CATSPGTEETQYF
J gene: TRBJ2-7; V gene: TRBV7-8; D gene: .; CDR3 protein: CASSQGGTTYEQYF
J gene: TRBJ1-1; V gene: TRBV2; D gene: .; CDR3 protein: CAYQNGNTEAFF
J gene: TRBJ2-1; V gene: TRBV20-1; D gene: .; CDR3 protein: CSAREATRTAYNEQFF
J gene: TRBJ2-3; V gene: TRBV20-1; D gene: TRBD2; CDR3 protein: CSARTSGGRDTQYF
J gene: TRBJ2-5; V gene: TRBV6-4; D gene: TRBD2; CDR3 protein: CASSLLAGGQKGETQYF
J gene: TRBJ2-1; V gene: TRBV7-9; D gene: TRBD1; CDR3 protein: CASSPGTVKVF
J gene: TRBJ2-1; V gene: TRBV7-4; D gene: TRBD1; CDR3 protein: CASSATTQGAAYIEQFF
J gene: TRBJ1-1; V gene: TRBV12-3/TRBV12-4; D gene: .; CDR3 protein: CASGWTEKAFF
J gene: TRBJ1-1; V gene: TRBV12-3/TRBV12-4; D gene: TRBD1; CDR3 protein: CASSLAPGQAIEAFF
J gene: TRBJ1-1; V gene: TRBV2; D gene: TRBD1; CDR3 protein: CASSATGVGAFF
J gene: TRBJ1-1; V gene: TRBV28; D gene: TRBD1; CDR3 protein: CASSLRRGTTEAFF